A single sample gave rise to the 21 T cell receptor beta chains below, sequenced in a study of blood T cell repertoires in COVID-19. Repertoires were generated with immunoSEQ multiplex PCR, while TCRdb's copy carries only in-frame clones and drops some. This table has about 100,000 clones, roughly 88% appearing once. Sequenced material: peripheral blood. The receptors here all came from a human donor with active COVID-19. The donor label of this sample is uncertain.

This chain's CDR3 is CASSDTRVPGLARETQYF. Written as DNA, the CDR3 is TGTGCCAGCAGCGACACAAGAGTGCCGGGACTAGCGAGAGAGACCCAGTACTTC. V is TRBV3-1 (or the pseudogene TRBV3-2) and J is TRBJ2-5; 10 bases align to TRBD2. After removal of 5 bases from V and 4 bases from J, the junction contained 16 bases not matched to a gene. This CDR3 spans 18 amino acids. Germline loops: CDR1 LGHDT, CDR2 YNNKEL (reference sequence).

The rearrangement joins TRBV5-5 to TRBJ2-7, with 9 bases fitting TRBD2. This CDR3 has 16 residues. The V and J ends lost 0 bases and 6 bases, in that order; junction bases with no gene match: 10. Germline V gene data show CDR1 as SGHKS and CDR2 as YYEKEE (reference sequence). CDR3 bases: TGTGCCAGCAGCTTGGTGGGCGGGGGGGCTGTCTTCGAGCAGTACTTC. This sequence encodes CASSLVGGGAVFEQYF.

This chain uses TRBV9 with TRBJ2-3; 12 positions match TRBD2. The CDR3 totals 14 residues. The ends lost 8 bases at V and 0 bases at J; junction bases unmatched: 1. Looked up from germline, CDR1 is SGDLS and CDR2 is YYNGEE. The CDR3 loop is CASGLAGSTDTQYF. CDR3 sequence (DNA): TGTGCCAGTGGACTAGCGGGAAGCACAGATACGCAGTATTTT.

Here the CDR3 DNA reads TGTGCCAGCAGCGCTACGGGGACAGGGGGGAAGACCCAGTACTTC. Protein product: CASSATGTGGKTQYF. The V gene is TRBV2, the J gene TRBJ2-5; 11 nucleotides match TRBD1. The CDR3 covers 15 residues. J gave up 6 bases and V 6 bases, and 9 bases lay outside the gene matches. The V gene's germline CDR1 is SNHLY and CDR2 FYNNEI.

The V gene is TRBV15, the J gene TRBJ2-3, with 8 bases aligning to TRBD2. The V segment lost 7 bases and the J segment 2 bases; nucleotides outside the gene matches: 5. This CDR3 comprises 14 residues. From germline, CDR1 is LNHNV and CDR2 YYDKDF (reference sequence). The CDR3 spells CATKWTSFTDTQYF. In nucleotides, the CDR3 is TGTGCCACCAAATGGACTAGCTTCACAGATACGCAGTATTTT.

This sequence joins TRBV12-3 or TRBV12-4 and TRBJ2-1, with 8 bases fitting TRBD2. Unmatched junction bases numbered 5, after V lost 6 bases and J lost 10 bases. The CDR3 has 12 residues. The CDR3 spells CASSPGLAEQFF. In DNA form, the CDR3 reads TGTGCCAGCAGCCCAGGACTAGCCGAGCAGTTCTTC.

V gene TRBV4-3 combines with J gene TRBJ1-2; 7 bases agree with TRBD1. The CDR3 has 17 amino acids. Germline CDR1 is LGHNA and CDR2 is YSLEER. J lost 4 bases, V lost 2 bases, and 13 bases had no gene match. The CDR3 DNA reads TGCGCCAGCAGCCAAACCGCCTCCCCGGGACAGAGCTATGGCTACACCTTC. This encodes CASSQTASPGQSYGYTF.

The chain combines TRBV12-2 with TRBJ2-1; the D segment call TRBD2 is taken from the table without a DNA check. TRBV12-2 is given as a pseudogene. The CDR3 consists of 16 residues. In DNA form, the CDR3 reads TGTGCAAGTCGCCAAACCGGGACTAGCGGGGAGGATGAGCAGTTCTTC. It codes for CASRQTGTSGEDEQFF.

This clone was picked up one time. V gene TRBV6-5 combines with J gene TRBJ2-5, with TRBD1 matching 8 bases. CDR3 length: 15 amino acids. Germline values: CDR1 MNHEY, CDR2 SVGAGI. Losses at the gene ends were 5 bases for V and 4 bases for J; bases not matched to a gene: 9. The CDR3 DNA sequence: TGTGCCAGCAGTCTACAGACAGGGGTCCCAGAGACCCAGTACTTC. Protein: CASSLQTGVPETQYF.

CDR3 in amino acids: CASSLEAALNTEAFF. Here the CDR3 DNA reads TGTGCCAGCAGCCTAGAAGCGGCGCTTAATACTGAAGCTTTCTTT. The chain recombines TRBV7-8 with TRBJ1-1; D unresolved. The CDR3 contains 15 residues. Trimming shortened V by 5 bases and J by 5 bases, and 18 bases separated the two germline ends. Per the germline V gene, CDR1 is SGHVS and CDR2 is FQNEAQ. The entire variable domain, with the rest obtained from reference TRBV7-8 and TRBJ1-1, is as follows: GAGVSQSPRYKVAKRGQDVALRCDPISGHVSLFWYQQALGQGPEFLTYFQNEAQLDKSGLPSDRFFAERPEGSVSTLKIQRTQQEDSAVYLCASSLEAALNTEAFFGQGTRLTVV.

V usage is TRBV19 and J usage is TRBJ2-5, with 7 bases lining up with TRBD1. This CDR3 region has 18 residues. Trimming cost V 5 bases and J 1 base; bases outside gene matches: 16. Germline loops: CDR1 LNHDA, CDR2 SQIVND (reference sequence). The CDR3 here is CASSALGRGTAFQETQYF. The CDR3 coding sequence is TGTGCCAGTAGTGCCTTAGGTAGAGGGACAGCGTTCCAAGAGACCCAGTACTTC.

The chain has TRBV28 and TRBJ1-2; the match to TRBD1 covers 9 bases. The V and J ends lost 4 bases and 7 bases, in that order; junction bases with no gene match: 7. In germline, CDR1 is MDHEN, CDR2 SYDVKM. This CDR3 has 14 amino acids. CDR3 nucleotides: TGTGCCAGCAGTTACCCGGGACAGGGAGGTGGCTACACCTTC. Its protein is CASSYPGQGGGYTF.

This sequence joins TRBV7-6 and TRBJ1-3; D remains unclear. Germline values: CDR1 SGHVS, CDR2 FNYEAQ. The V gene lost 0 bases and the J gene lost 1 base, with 10 bases spanning the gap. This CDR3 region has 16 residues. CDR3 loop: CASSLAYPGSGNTIYF. CDR3 DNA sequence: TGTGCCAGCAGCTTAGCGTACCCAGGTTCTGGAAACACCATATATTTT.

This rearrangement joins TRBV5-8 to TRBJ1-1, with 10 bases that match TRBD1. Germline V lookup: CDR1 SGHTS, CDR2 YDEGEE. Unmatched junction bases numbered 16, after V lost 6 bases and J lost 2 bases. The CDR3 has 18 residues. CDR3 protein: CASTRPGTGAGGNTEAFF. The CDR3 bases are TGTGCCAGCACCCGTCCCGGGACAGGGGCGGGAGGAAACACTGAAGCTTTCTTT.

This chain connects TRBV4-1 to TRBJ2-3; 9 positions match TRBD1. Germline CDR1 and CDR2: MGHRA and YSYEKL. With V trimmed by 4 bases and J by 5 bases, 10 bases remained unmatched. The CDR3 extends over 16 amino acids. The CDR3 sequence: CASSLGQGVLVDTQYF. The CDR3 DNA is TGCGCCAGCAGCCTGGGACAGGGAGTTTTAGTAGATACGCAGTATTTT.

The CDR3, as DNA: TGTGCCAGCAGCCAAAACCCAGATGAGCAGTTCTTC. Translated: CASSQNPDEQFF. This chain uses TRBV11-3 with TRBJ2-1; D remains ambiguous. Germline CDR1 SGHNT, CDR2 YENEEA. V shed 5 bases and J shed 8 bases, with 10 bases lying between them. This CDR3 is built from 12 residues.

The chain combines TRBV7-3 with TRBJ1-6; possibly TRBD1 for D (6 bases). CDR1 and CDR2 (germline): SGHTA, FQGTGA. Trimming pared 2 bases from V and 9 bases from J, leaving 8 bases between. The CDR3 contains 13 residues. Written as DNA, the CDR3 is TGTGCCAGCAGCTTACAACAGGGTTCACCCCTCCACTTT. Residues: CASSLQQGSPLHF.

The V call is TRBV9, the J call TRBJ1-1; no clear D. The CDR3 is made up of 14 amino acids. Trimming took 2 bases from V and 4 from J, leaving 12 bases between them. CDR1 and CDR2 from the germline V gene are SGDLS and YYNGEE. CDR3 sequence: CASSVSSGGTEAFF. In nucleotides, the CDR3 is TGTGCCAGCAGCGTTTCCTCAGGAGGCACTGAAGCTTTCTTT.

The gene calls are TRBV3-1 (or the pseudogene TRBV3-2) and TRBJ1-1; possibly TRBD1 for D (5 bases). Between the trimmed V and J ends, which lost 3 bases and 1 base, there was a span of 12 bases. The CDR3 covers 15 residues. From germline, CDR1 is LGHDT and CDR2 YNNKEL (reference sequence). As DNA, the CDR3 is TGTGCCAGCAGCCAGAGGGGAGGGCCGAACACTGAAGCTTTCTTT. It specifies CASSQRGGPNTEAFF.

The chain recombines TRBV19 with TRBJ1-1, with 9 bases matching TRBD1. Germline lookup yields CDR1 LNHDA and CDR2 SQIVND (reference sequence). V lost 2 bases and J lost 1; bases outside the gene matches: 2. This CDR3 has 15 residues. CDR3 amino acids: CASSIRGQGNTEAFF. CDR3 nucleotide sequence: TGTGCCAGTAGTATAAGGGGACAGGGGAACACTGAAGCTTTCTTT.

Concerning this clone itself: Other DNA sequences of this sample code for an identical CDR3. The chain has TRBV7-9 and TRBJ1-4; 10 nucleotides align to TRBD1. This CDR3 region has 15 residues. J lost 5 bases, V lost 1 base, and 1 base had no gene match. The V gene's germline CDR1 is SEHNR and CDR2 FQNEAQ (reference sequence). In DNA form, the CDR3 reads TGTGCCAGCAGCTTAGGGACAGGGGGAAATGAAAAACTGTTTTTT. Its translation: CASSLGTGGNEKLFF.